This entry lists 31 T cell receptor beta chains sequenced from one sample in a study of graft-versus-host responses after intestinal transplantation. Which antigens these TCRs recognize remains unknown. Using immunoSEQ multiplex PCR, the repertoire was profiled, and TCRdb retains in-frame clones only, with some absent. The data contain more than 85,000 clones, 85% to 95% of them singletons. The source material was unstimulated CD8+ T cells sorted from spleen or lymph node cells, sampled before intestinal transplant. Every receptor here comes from a human donor who received an intestinal transplant.

The V call is TRBV4-3, the J call TRBJ2-7, with 9 bases identical to TRBD1. Trimming took 0 bases from V and 4 from J; bases not matched to a gene: 7. CDR1 is LGHNA and CDR2 is YSLEER in the germline V gene. The CDR3 runs to 16 residues. The CDR3 bases are TGCGCCAGCAGCCAAGAGTTCAGGACAGGGGAGTACGAGCAGTACTTC. Translated, it gives CASSQEFRTGEYEQYF.

This clone has only one observation. V usage is TRBV4-3 and J usage is TRBJ2-1; D possibly corresponds to TRBD2 (6 bases). The CDR3 is made up of 16 amino acids. Germline V gene data show CDR1 as LGHNA and CDR2 as YSLEER. V dropped 0 bases and J dropped 4 bases, with 13 bases sitting between them. In DNA form, the CDR3 reads TGCGCCAGCAGCCAAGATTGGAGGGAGCTATACAATGAGCAGTTCTTC. It codes for CASSQDWRELYNEQFF.

J is TRBJ2-2 and V is TRBV7-9; 7 nucleotides line up with TRBD1. Germline-derived CDR1 and CDR2 are SEHNR and FQNEAQ (reference sequence). Trimming removed 5 bases from V and 4 bases from J; junction bases left unmatched: 10. The CDR3 extends over 16 amino acids. Here the CDR3 DNA reads TGTGCCAGCAGCGTCACCGGGACAGAGGTCACCGGGGAGCTGTTTTTT. Translated, it gives CASSVTGTEVTGELFF.

This rearrangement joins TRBV27 to TRBJ1-6; TRBD1 aligns across 7 bases. This CDR3 comprises 15 residues. The V gene's germline CDR1 is MNHEY and CDR2 SMNVEV (reference sequence). V was pared by 2 bases and J by 8 bases, with 6 bases of the junction left unmatched. The CDR3 bases are TGTGCCAGCAGTTTAGGTGGACAGGCATATTCACCCCTCCACTTT. This codes for CASSLGGQAYSPLHF.

This chain connects TRBV11-2 to TRBJ2-3; D is possibly TRBD1 (8 bases). Trimming pared 3 bases from V and 1 base from J, leaving 23 bases between. The CDR3 is 19 residues long. Looked up from germline, CDR1 is SGHAT and CDR2 is FQNNGV. CDR3 residues: CASSFGRAGGAPRTDTQYF. The CDR3 nucleotides are TGTGCCAGCAGCTTTGGGAGGGCAGGGGGCGCACCACGCACAGATACGCAGTATTTT.

The chain recombines TRBV6-5 with TRBJ2-7; no clear D. Germline loops: CDR1 MNHEY, CDR2 SVGAGI. Deletions cut 6 bases from V and 4 bases from J, with 10 bases between. The CDR3 has 12 amino acids. This CDR3 reads CASSRQNYEQYF. In nucleotides, the CDR3 is TGTGCCAGCAGCCGACAAAATTACGAGCAGTACTTC.

The chain is built from TRBV5-1 and TRBJ2-7; TRBD2 matches 12 bases. The CDR3 contains 15 residues. From germline, CDR1 is SGHRS and CDR2 YFSETQ. The V segment lost 2 bases and the J segment 7 bases; nucleotides outside the gene matches: 7. CDR3 sequence: CASSLHTGLAGEQYF. CDR3 bases: TGCGCCAGCAGCTTACATACCGGACTAGCGGGAGAGCAGTACTTC.

The gene calls are TRBV14 and TRBJ1-1, with TRBD1 as a possible D gene (5 bases). The CDR3 has 15 amino acids. CDR1 is SGHDN and CDR2 is FVKESK in the germline V gene. Trimming cost V 0 bases and J 4 bases, with 12 bases left between them. The CDR3 nucleotides are TGTGCCAGCAGCCAAGATGCAGTGGGGGGCACTGAAGCTTTCTTT. Residues: CASSQDAVGGTEAFF.

Here the CDR3 reads CATNERGDTQYF. The CDR3 DNA follows: TGTGCCACCAATGAGCGGGGCGATACGCAGTATTTT. This rearrangement joins TRBV15 to TRBJ2-3, with 7 nucleotides matching TRBD2. Trimming at V came to 7 bases and at J to 6 bases, leaving 4 bases not matched to a gene. Germline CDR1 and CDR2: LNHNV and YYDKDF (reference sequence). The CDR3 extends over 12 amino acids.

V usage is TRBV27 and J usage is TRBJ2-7, with TRBD1 matching 7 bases. Germline assignment: CDR1 MNHEY and CDR2 SMNVEV (reference sequence). This CDR3 is built from 15 residues. V lost 5 bases to trimming and J lost 3 bases; unmatched junction nucleotides: 10. In DNA form, the CDR3 reads TGTGCCAGCAGTCTCGGGAAGACAGGGAGCTACGAGCAGTACTTC. Amino acid sequence: CASSLGKTGSYEQYF.

The table lists this clone with a count of one. The J gene is TRBJ2-2, the V gene TRBV18, with D possibly matching TRBD1 (5 bases). The CDR3 has 19 residues. Germline V gene lookup returns CDR1 KGHSH and CDR2 LQKENI. V gave up 4 bases and J gave up 0 bases, with 21 bases separating them. In nucleotides, the CDR3 is TGTGCCAGCTCACAAACGCTTCCCGGACACAACGCGAACACCGGGGAGCTGTTTTTT. It codes for CASSQTLPGHNANTGELFF.

This rearrangement joins TRBV10-3 to TRBJ1-1, with 9 bases matching TRBD1. Germline values: CDR1 ENHRY, CDR2 SYGVKD. V trimming: 6 bases; J trimming: 1 base; junction bases outside the gene matches: 9. This CDR3 spans 16 amino acids. The CDR3 spells CAIRGDREATNTEAFF. The CDR3 bases are TGTGCCATCAGGGGGGACAGGGAGGCGACGAACACTGAAGCTTTCTTT.

This chain uses TRBV29-1 with TRBJ2-3; 9 bases agree with TRBD1. The J segment lost 3 bases and the V segment lost 6 bases, leaving 7 bases of the junction unmatched. Germline CDR1 is SQVTM and CDR2 is ANQGSEA. CDR3 length equals 14 residues. For the CDR3, the DNA is TGCAGCGTCCCAGGGACAGGGAGAACAGATACGCAGTATTTT. This codes for CSVPGTGRTDTQYF.

The rearrangement links TRBV7-6 to TRBJ2-5, with 10 nucleotides matching TRBD2. From germline, CDR1 is SGHVS and CDR2 FNYEAQ. The CDR3 runs 16 residues. After removal of 5 bases from V and 2 bases from J, the junction contained 8 bases not matched to a gene. As DNA, the CDR3 is TGTGCCAGCAGCCCCTGGACTAGCGGCGTTCAAGAGACCCAGTACTTC. Amino acids: CASSPWTSGVQETQYF.

V is TRBV7-9 and J is TRBJ2-7; maybe TRBD2 (6 bases). This CDR3 comprises 14 residues. Trimming left V 3 bases short and J 2 bases short, with 11 bases between. Germline loops: CDR1 SEHNR, CDR2 FQNEAQ (reference sequence). CDR3 loop: CASSFRDFPYEQYF. In DNA form, the CDR3 reads TGTGCCAGCAGCTTTCGGGACTTCCCCTACGAGCAGTACTTC.

This chain joins TRBV6-6 and TRBJ2-3, with 7 bases matching TRBD2. This CDR3 has 16 amino acids. Germline V gene sequence: CDR1 MNHNY, CDR2 SVGAGI (reference sequence). The ends lost 5 bases at V and 3 bases at J; junction bases unmatched: 11. The CDR3 sequence: CASSQHPGGGTDTQYF. Here the CDR3 DNA reads TGTGCCAGCAGTCAGCACCCGGGGGGAGGAACAGATACGCAGTATTTT.

The chain has TRBV7-8 and TRBJ2-1, with D uncertain. Germline V lookup: CDR1 SGHVS, CDR2 FQNEAQ. The CDR3 is made up of 15 amino acids. V lost 1 base to trimming and J lost 5 bases, with 12 bases between them. Written as DNA, the CDR3 is TGTGCCAGCAGCTTAGTCCGTCGGGTTGACAATGAGCAGTTCTTC. It is translated as CASSLVRRVDNEQFF.

The chain is built from TRBV2 and TRBJ2-7; 10 nucleotides align to TRBD2. Trimming cost V 6 bases and J 3 bases; bases outside gene matches: 11. The germline CDR1 and CDR2 sequences are SNHLY and FYNNEI. This CDR3 region has 16 residues. As DNA, the CDR3 is TGTGCCAGCAGCCCATCGGCTAGCGGGGGTATCTACGAGCAGTACTTC. Its protein product is CASSPSASGGIYEQYF.

The gene calls are TRBV11-2 and TRBJ2-5; 9 nucleotides match TRBD2. Germline CDR1 reads SGHAT; CDR2 reads FQNNGV. This CDR3 has 15 amino acids. Germline trimming cut 3 bases from V and 1 base from J; bases unmatched to any gene: 3. CDR3 amino acids: CASSFRGGGQETQYF. In DNA, the CDR3 is TGTGCCAGCAGCTTTCGCGGGGGGGGCCAAGAGACCCAGTACTTC. Looking up the rest from reference TRBV11-2 and TRBJ2-5 gives the full variable domain: EAGVAQSPRYKIIEKRQSVAFWCNPISGHATLYWYQQILGQGPKLLIQFQNNGVVDDSQLPKDRFSAERLKGVDSTLKIQPAKLEDSAVYLCASSFRGGGQETQYFGPGTRLLVL.

The DNA of the CDR3 is TGTGCCAGCAGCTTAAACATGGGGACAGGGGGTGACGAGCAGTACTTC. Protein sequence: CASSLNMGTGGDEQYF. This chain uses TRBV13 with TRBJ2-7, with 11 bases matching TRBD1. After removal of 2 bases from V and 5 bases from J, the junction contained 8 bases not matched to a gene. The germline CDR1 and CDR2 sequences are PRHDT and FYEKMQ (reference sequence). The CDR3 runs to 16 residues.

Regarding this clone: This specimen includes other DNA sequences encoding the same CDR3. The chain recombines TRBV19 with TRBJ1-2, with 7 bases identical to TRBD1. CDR1 is LNHDA, CDR2 SQIVND, per germline (reference sequence). The CDR3 totals 14 residues. After removal of 6 bases from V and 6 bases from J, the junction contained 10 bases not matched to a gene. The chain's CDR3 is CASSIGGTDDGYTF. In DNA, the CDR3 is TGTGCCAGTAGCATTGGTGGGACAGATGATGGCTACACCTTC.

V gene TRBV19 combines with J gene TRBJ2-1, with 7 bases fitting TRBD1. This CDR3 region has 17 residues. Germline CDR1 and CDR2: LNHDA and SQIVND (reference sequence). Unmatched junction bases numbered 8, after V lost 3 bases and J lost 0 bases. The CDR3 reads CASSIPGQASSYNEQFF. For the CDR3, the DNA is TGTGCCAGTAGTATCCCAGGACAGGCCAGCTCCTACAATGAGCAGTTCTTC.

The V and J genes are TRBV29-1 and TRBJ2-5; D perhaps matches TRBD1 (6 bases). This CDR3 is 14 amino acids long. Germline V gene data show CDR1 as SQVTM and CDR2 as ANQGSEA. Here the CDR3 DNA reads TGCAGTGGTTGGAGCCGGGACATACAAGAGACCCAGTACTTC. Its translation: CSGWSRDIQETQYF.

The chain combines TRBV7-9 with TRBJ1-1; TRBD1 agrees at 8 bases. The CDR3 loop spans 15 amino acids. J gave up 3 bases and V 5 bases, and 8 bases lay outside the gene matches. CDR1 and CDR2 from the germline V gene are SEHNR and FQNEAQ (reference sequence). CDR3: CASSPQGAWDTEAFF. CDR3 bases: TGTGCCAGCAGCCCGCAGGGGGCGTGGGACACTGAAGCTTTCTTT.

The chain has TRBV4-3 and TRBJ1-4; D possibly corresponds to TRBD1 (5 bases). CDR3 length: 16 amino acids. The V end lost 4 bases, the J end lost 8 bases, and 20 bases lay between the germline ends. CDR1 is LGHNA, CDR2 YSLEER, per germline. CDR3 sequence reads: CASSRVARVTEEKLFF. The CDR3 nucleotides are TGCGCCAGCAGCCGAGTTGCCAGGGTAACGGAGGAAAAACTGTTTTTT.

The J gene is TRBJ2-3, the V gene TRBV6-1, with 9 bases lining up with TRBD1. The CDR3 is 17 residues long. Per the germline V gene, CDR1 is MNHNS and CDR2 is SASEGT. V shed 0 bases and J 2 bases; nucleotides not matched to a gene: 6. The CDR3 DNA is TGTGCCAGCAGTGAAGCCAACAGGGGGCAGGACACAGATACGCAGTATTTT. Translation: CASSEANRGQDTDTQYF.

V and J are TRBV11-2 and TRBJ1-4; 9 nucleotides line up with TRBD1. J was trimmed by 8 bases and V by 7 bases; bases with no gene match: 5. The CDR3 is 13 amino acids. The germline V gene has CDR1 SGHAT and CDR2 FQNNGV. The DNA for the CDR3 is TGTGCCAGCACCGGGACAGGGTTCGAAAAACTGTTTTTT. It encodes CASTGTGFEKLFF. Combining the CDR3 with reference TRBV11-2 and TRBJ1-4 gives the whole variable domain EAGVAQSPRYKIIEKRQSVAFWCNPISGHATLYWYQQILGQGPKLLIQFQNNGVVDDSQLPKDRFSAERLKGVDSTLKIQPAKLEDSAVYLCASTGTGFEKLFFGSGTQLSVL.

The rearrangement uses TRBV19 and TRBJ1-1; no definite D call. V was shortened by 3 bases and J by 1 base, with 9 bases between the two germline ends. Germline values: CDR1 LNHDA, CDR2 SQIVND (reference sequence). This CDR3 has 14 amino acids. The CDR3 protein is CASSISVWNTEAFF. CDR3 DNA: TGTGCCAGTAGTATTTCAGTGTGGAACACTGAAGCTTTCTTT.

The table lists this clone with a count of one. The chain uses TRBV7-9 and TRBJ2-7; TRBD1 agrees at 7 bases. With V trimmed by 0 bases and J by 5 bases, 4 bases remained unmatched. CDR1 and CDR2 from the germline V gene are SEHNR and FQNEAQ (reference sequence). The CDR3 covers 14 residues. CDR3 in DNA: TGTGCCAGCAGCTTAGCGGGACAGCTGGACGAGCAGTACTTC. Translation: CASSLAGQLDEQYF.

This chain links TRBV19 with TRBJ1-2, with D perhaps matching TRBD1 (6 bases). CDR1 LNHDA and CDR2 SQIVND come from the germline V gene (reference sequence). The CDR3 runs to 16 residues. Trimming cost V 3 bases and J 4 bases, with 18 bases left between them. CDR3 nucleotide sequence: TGTGCCAGTAGTATCGACAGGTCGGCTAACCTCTATGGCTACACCTTC. Its translation: CASSIDRSANLYGYTF.

This CDR3 is CASSVGQGGYGYTF. Here the CDR3 DNA reads TGTGCCAGCAGCGTGGGACAGGGGGGATATGGCTACACCTTC. The rearrangement links TRBV9 to TRBJ1-2; 11 bases agree with TRBD1. Germline V lookup: CDR1 SGDLS, CDR2 YYNGEE. Trimming cost V 2 bases and J 5 bases; bases outside gene matches: 2. The CDR3 has 14 amino acids. Filled out from reference TRBV9 and TRBJ1-2, the complete variable domain reads DSGVTQTPKHLITATGQRVTLRCSPRSGDLSVYWYQQSLDQGLQFLIQYYNGEERAKGNILERFSAQQFPDLHSELNLSSLELGDSALYFCASSVGQGGYGYTFGSGTRLTVV.